This TCR beta chain emerged from a study of monozygotic twins with inflammatory bowel disease. Remarks on this clonotype: The antigen is unknown.

Germline V CDR1 and CDR2: DFQATT, SNEGSKA (reference sequence). The CDR3 is 13 amino acids. General study points: Patients with IBD had less TCRbeta diversity (inverse Simpson) than their healthy co-twins. For IBD patients, clonotypes shared with others were fewer than for healthy twins, especially with disease activity.

TCRdb reprocessed the 5' RACE reads and keeps a single row for each CDR3 protein, giving no DNA. This repertoire includes about 300,000 distinct CDR3 sequences. The clonotype was recovered from a human donor with ulcerative colitis or Crohn's disease, or a healthy co-twin of an affected twin (not recorded which). Sample: blood. The chain is built from TRBV20-1 and TRBJ1-6. The CDR3 here is CSARDPSRSPLHF.